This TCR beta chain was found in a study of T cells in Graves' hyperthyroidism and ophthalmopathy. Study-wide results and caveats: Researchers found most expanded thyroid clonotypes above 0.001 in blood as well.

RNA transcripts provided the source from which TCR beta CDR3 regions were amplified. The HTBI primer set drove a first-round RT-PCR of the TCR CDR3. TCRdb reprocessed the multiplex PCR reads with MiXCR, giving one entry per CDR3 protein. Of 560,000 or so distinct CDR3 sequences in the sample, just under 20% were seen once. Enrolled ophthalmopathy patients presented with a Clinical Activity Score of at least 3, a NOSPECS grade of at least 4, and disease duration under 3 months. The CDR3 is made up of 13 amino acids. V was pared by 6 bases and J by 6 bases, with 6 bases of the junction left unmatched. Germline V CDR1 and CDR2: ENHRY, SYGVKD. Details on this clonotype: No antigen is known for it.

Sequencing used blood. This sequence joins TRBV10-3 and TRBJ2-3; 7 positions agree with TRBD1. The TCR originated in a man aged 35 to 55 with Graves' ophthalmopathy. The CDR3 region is CAISTRGTDTQYF. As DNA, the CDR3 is TGTGCCATCAGCACCAGGGGGACGGATACGCAGTATTTT.